This entry describes one T cell receptor (beta chain). The CDR3 is 16 amino acids. The V end was cut by 0 bases, the J end by 1 base, with 12 bases between. The V gene's germline CDR1 is LGHDT and CDR2 YNNKEL (reference sequence). This sample stems from a study of blood T cell repertoires in COVID-19. Study-level background: PBMCs, B-cell-depleted T cells, or T cells were the source of the cDNA or gDNA that made up the material.

Per the original data handling: Nucleated cell counts were estimated from reference gene primer amplification. Profiling relied on immunoSEQ multiplex PCR, and the TCRdb table lists in-frame clones only, not all of them. That table furnishes V, J and clone size, whereas the DNA furnished D and trimming. In the table there are some 250,000 clones, approximately 83% of which are singletons. The chain recombines TRBV3-1 (or the pseudogene TRBV3-2) with TRBJ1-1; D ambiguous. Sequenced material: peripheral blood. This sequence originates from a woman over 75 with acute or convalescent COVID-19. In DNA, the CDR3 is TGTGCCAGCAGCCAAGATCGAGGGCCGGGGAACACTGAAGCTTTCTTT. Translated, it gives CASSQDRGPGNTEAFF.